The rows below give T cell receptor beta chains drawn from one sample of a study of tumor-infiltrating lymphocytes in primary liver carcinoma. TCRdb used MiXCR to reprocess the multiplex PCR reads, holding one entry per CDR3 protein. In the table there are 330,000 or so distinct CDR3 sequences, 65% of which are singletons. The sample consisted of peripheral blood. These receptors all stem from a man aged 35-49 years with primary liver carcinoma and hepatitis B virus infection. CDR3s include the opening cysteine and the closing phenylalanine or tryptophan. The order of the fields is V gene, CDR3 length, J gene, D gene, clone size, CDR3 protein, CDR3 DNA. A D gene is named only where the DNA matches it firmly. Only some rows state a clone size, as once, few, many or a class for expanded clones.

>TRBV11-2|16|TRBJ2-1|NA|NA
CAISSLGGRSGLRGFF
TGTGCCATCAGCTCCTTGGGGGGACGGTCGGGACTCCGGGGGTTCTTC
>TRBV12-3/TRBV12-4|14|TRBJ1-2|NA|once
CTSSPEGNAYGYTF
TGTACCAGCAGTCCCGAAGGGAATGCCTATGGCTACACCTTC
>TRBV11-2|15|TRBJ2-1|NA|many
CASSLEASSYNEQFF
TGTGCCAGCAGCTTAGAGGCTAGCTCCTACAATGAGCAGTTCTTC
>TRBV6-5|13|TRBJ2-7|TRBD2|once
CAGSRGGWYEQYF
TGTGCCGGCAGCCGGGGAGGGTGGTACGAGCAGTACTTC
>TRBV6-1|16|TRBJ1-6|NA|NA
CARSEGRSFYNSPLHF
TGTGCCAGAAGTGAAGGGAGGTCATTTTATAATTCACCCCTCCACTTT
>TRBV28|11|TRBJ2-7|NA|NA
CASSVQFEQYF
TGTGCCAGCAGTGTGCAGTTCGAGCAGTACTTC
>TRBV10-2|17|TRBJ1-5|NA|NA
CASSDLFGVIGNQPQHF
TGCGCCAGCAGCGATCTATTCGGGGTAATCGGCAATCAGCCCCAGCATTTT
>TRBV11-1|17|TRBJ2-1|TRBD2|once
CASIKGLAGVTSYEQFF
TGCGCCAGCATCAAGGGATTAGCGGGAGTAACTTCCTATGAGCAGTTCTTC
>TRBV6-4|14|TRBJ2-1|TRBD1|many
CASSRTGFSNEQFF
TGTGCCAGCAGTCGGACAGGGTTCTCCAATGAGCAGTTCTTC
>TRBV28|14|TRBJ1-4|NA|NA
CASSFRGLWEKLFF
TGTGCCAGCAGTTTCCGAGGGTTGTGGGAAAAACTGTTTTTT